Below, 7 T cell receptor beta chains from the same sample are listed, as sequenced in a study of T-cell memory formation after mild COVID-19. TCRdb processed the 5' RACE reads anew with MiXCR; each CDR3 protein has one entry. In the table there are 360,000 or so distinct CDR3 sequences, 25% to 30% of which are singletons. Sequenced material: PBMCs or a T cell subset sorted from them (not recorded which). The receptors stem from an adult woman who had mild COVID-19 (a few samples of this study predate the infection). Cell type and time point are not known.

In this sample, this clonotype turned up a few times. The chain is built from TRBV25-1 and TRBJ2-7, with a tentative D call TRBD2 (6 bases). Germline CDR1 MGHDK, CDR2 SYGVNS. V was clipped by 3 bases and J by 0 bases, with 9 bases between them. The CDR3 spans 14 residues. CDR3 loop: CASSDGGISYEQYF. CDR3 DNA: TGTGCCAGCAGTGACGGGGGTATCTCCTACGAGCAGTACTTC.

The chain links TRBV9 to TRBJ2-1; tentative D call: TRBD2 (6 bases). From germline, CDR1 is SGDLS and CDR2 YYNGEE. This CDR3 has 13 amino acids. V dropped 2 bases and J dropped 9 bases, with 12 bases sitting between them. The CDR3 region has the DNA TGTGCCAGCAGCGTTCCGACTAGGGGTGAGCAGTTCTTC. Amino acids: CASSVPTRGEQFF.

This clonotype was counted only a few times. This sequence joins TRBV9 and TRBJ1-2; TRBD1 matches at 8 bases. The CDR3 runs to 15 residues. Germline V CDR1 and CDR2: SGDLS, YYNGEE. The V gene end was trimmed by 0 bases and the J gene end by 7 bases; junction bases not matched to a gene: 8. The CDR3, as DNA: TGTGCCAGCAGCGTAGAAGGACAGGGAAGTACTGGCTACACCTTC. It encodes CASSVEGQGSTGYTF.

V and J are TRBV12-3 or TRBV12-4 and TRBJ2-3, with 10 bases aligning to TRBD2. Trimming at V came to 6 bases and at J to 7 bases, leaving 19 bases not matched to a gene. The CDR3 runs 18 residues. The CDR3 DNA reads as TGTGCCAGCAGCCCCAGCGGGGGGGGCATAGGCGGTTCGAATACGCAGTATTTT. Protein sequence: CASSPSGGGIGGSNTQYF.

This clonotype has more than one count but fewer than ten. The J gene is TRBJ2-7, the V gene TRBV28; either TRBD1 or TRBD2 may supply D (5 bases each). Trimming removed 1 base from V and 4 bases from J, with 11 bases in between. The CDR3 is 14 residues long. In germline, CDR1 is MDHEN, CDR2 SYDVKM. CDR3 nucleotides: TGTGCCAGCAGTTTATTAGGGACCTATTACGAGCAGTACTTC. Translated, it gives CASSLLGTYYEQYF. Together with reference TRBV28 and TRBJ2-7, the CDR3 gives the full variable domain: DVKVTQSSRYLVKRTGEKVFLECVQDMDHENMFWYRQDPGLGLRLIYFSYDVKMKEKGDIPEGYSVSREKKERFSLILESASTNQTSMYLCASSLLGTYYEQYFGPGTRLTVT.

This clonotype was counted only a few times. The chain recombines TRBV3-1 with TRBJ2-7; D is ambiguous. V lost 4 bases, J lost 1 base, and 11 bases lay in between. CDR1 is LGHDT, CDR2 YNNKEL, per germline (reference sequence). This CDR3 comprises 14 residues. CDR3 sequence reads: CASSPDGLSYEQYF. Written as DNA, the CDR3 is TGTGCCAGCAGCCCGGACGGTTTATCCTACGAGCAGTACTTC.

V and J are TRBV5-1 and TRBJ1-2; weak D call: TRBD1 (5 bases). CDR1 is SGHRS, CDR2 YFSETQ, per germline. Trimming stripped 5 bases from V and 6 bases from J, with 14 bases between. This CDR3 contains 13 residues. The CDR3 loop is CASSRREEDGYTF. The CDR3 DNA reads TGCGCCAGCAGTCGCAGGGAAGAAGATGGCTACACCTTC.